This TCR beta chain was found in a study of blood T cell repertoires in COVID-19. Study-level information: Nucleic acid was either cDNA or gDNA, and it came from T cells, B-cell-depleted T cells, or PBMCs.

The V gene end was trimmed by 7 bases and the J gene end by 4 bases; junction bases not matched to a gene: 6. The CDR3 is 13 amino acids. Method: immunoSEQ multiplex PCR; TCRdb's copy keeps in-frame clones and lacks some. The table records 180,000 or so clones, roughly 80% of them present only once. V usage is TRBV12-3 or TRBV12-4 and J usage is TRBJ1-1, with 7 bases identical to TRBD1. This sequence originates from a man aged 35 to 55 who had recovered from COVID-19. Input material: PBMCs or T cells enriched from blood (not recorded which). The CDR3 sequence is CASTKTGTTEAFF. CDR3 in DNA: TGTGCCAGCACTAAGACAGGGACCACTGAAGCTTTCTTT.